These T cell receptor beta chains were read from a single sample in a study of blood T cell repertoires in COVID-19. Sequenced by immunoSEQ multiplex PCR; TCRdb stores in-frame clones only, minus some. In the table there are roughly 150,000 clones, around 90% of which are singletons. The source material was peripheral blood. All receptors derive from a man aged 18 to 35 with acute or convalescent COVID-19. The conserved cysteine and the conserved F or W are not part of the CDR3 here. Only part of the rows carry a size: once, few, many, or a class if the clone is expanded.

NA	TRBV3-1/TRBV3-2	TRBJ1-4	ASSQDSGLTNEKLF
once	TRBV5-8	TRBJ2-3	ASIPSGMLDTQY
few	TRBV4-2	TRBJ1-2	ASSQDLGSDSDYGYT
NA	TRBV11-2	TRBJ2-3	ASSSLRDSRFYTQY
NA	TRBV11-2	TRBJ2-1	ASSIRGGDEQF
NA	TRBV14	TRBJ1-4	ASSQESTGGLPATNEKLF
NA	TRBV30	TRBJ2-3	AWSQERTSGGRDTQY
once	TRBV6-5	TRBJ1-5	ASRMQGLGNQPQH
NA	TRBV15	TRBJ1-5	ATSRDRVSNQPQH
NA	TRBV5-1	TRBJ1-2	ASSSPTGHYGYT
NA	TRBV7-8	TRBJ1-2	ASSPRTGVLDSGLGYT
NA	TRBV5-5	TRBJ1-2	ASSLEPARGYGYT
NA	TRBV10-3	TRBJ1-1	AISESSGVGRAF
NA	TRBV9	TRBJ1-2	ASSVEGRGRGYT
NA	TRBV6-5	TRBJ1-4	ASSLETGGEKLF
NA	TRBV2	TRBJ1-1	ASSGQLMNTEAF
NA	TRBV29-1	TRBJ1-2	SVAGYT
NA	TRBV11-2	TRBJ1-2	ASSLGGDYGYT
once	TRBV4-1	TRBJ2-1	ASSQGGSGNEQF
once	TRBV5-1	TRBJ2-3	ATRTGDSTDTQY
NA	TRBV9	TRBJ2-3	ASSVATSTSPSTDTQY
NA	TRBV2	TRBJ1-6	ASSVRGSYNSPLH
NA	TRBV25-1	TRBJ2-1	ASSPGTSLVEEQF
NA	TRBV7-9	TRBJ1-1	ASSWTFGRAF
NA	TRBV3-1/TRBV3-2	TRBJ1-2	ASSQDVQGASGYT
NA	TRBV6-6	TRBJ1-1	ASGTVYTEAF
NA	TRBV30	TRBJ1-5	AWSVRGGSNQPQH
NA	TRBV6-1	TRBJ2-5	ASSERLAGAPSQETQY
NA	TRBV6-2/TRBV6-3	TRBJ1-2	ASSPGQVFYGYT
NA	TRBV7-7	TRBJ2-1	ASSPPGYNEQF
NA	TRBV30	TRBJ2-1	AWSPPGLADNEQF
NA	TRBV7-2	TRBJ2-3	ASSLGLAYTDTQY
NA	TRBV5-1	TRBJ2-2	ASSLESNTGELF
NA	TRBV30	TRBJ1-5	ACSTGRGNQPQH
NA	TRBV6-5	TRBJ1-1	ASSYDAGRTEAF
NA	TRBV6-5	TRBJ1-3	ASIETGRNTIY
NA	TRBV30	TRBJ1-4	AWRPAGKKEEKLF
NA	TRBV18	TRBJ2-3	ASSQDSGLATDTQY
NA	TRBV11-2	TRBJ2-7	ASSPGLAASYEQY
NA	TRBV6-1	TRBJ2-3	ASSEGVTGASTDTQY
NA	TRBV3-1/TRBV3-2	TRBJ2-7	ASSQPGQGAFEQY
NA	TRBV27	TRBJ2-3	ASSWTGGTDTQY
NA	TRBV3-1/TRBV3-2	TRBJ2-3	ASSQDLGGPGTDTQY
NA	TRBV3-1/TRBV3-2	TRBJ2-7	ASSQVEGIYEQY
NA	TRBV10-3	TRBJ1-5	AISDRVSNQPQH
NA	TRBV7-2	TRBJ2-7	ASSPRTGTYEQY
NA	TRBV20-1	TRBJ1-2	SAADREGYT
NA	TRBV11-2	TRBJ1-1	ASSSRGSNTEAF
once	TRBV6-5	TRBJ2-7	ASRYDSGAFYEQY
NA	TRBV6-5	TRBJ2-1	ASSYSGRGQDNEQF